Below are 20 T cell receptor beta chains sequenced from a single sample in a study of multiple sclerosis patients with progressive multifocal leukoencephalopathy. Measured with immunoSEQ multiplex PCR; TCRdb has only the in-frame clones, and not every one. This repertoire shows fewer than 40,000 clones, nearly 95% found once; its top ten account for about 1.9%. The sample's time point: before natalizumab initiation. The specimen sequenced was PBMCs. These receptors all come from a man in his thirties or forties with multiple sclerosis.

This clone was recorded only once. The chain couples TRBV5-1 to TRBJ2-3; D call uncertain. The V end was cut by 0 bases, the J end by 3 bases, with 8 bases between. Looked up from germline, CDR1 is SGHRS and CDR2 is YFSETQ. The CDR3 runs 14 residues. CDR3 in amino acids: CASSLASSTDTQYF. For the CDR3, the DNA is TGCGCCAGCAGCTTGGCTTCCTCTACAGATACGCAGTATTTT.

The rearrangement links TRBV15 to TRBJ2-4; maybe TRBD2 (6 bases). CDR3 length: 18 amino acids. Germline values: CDR1 LNHNV, CDR2 YYDKDF (reference sequence). The ends were cut back, 0 bases at V and 1 base at J, with 16 bases in the middle. The CDR3 protein is CATSREGGTRGAKNIQYF. The CDR3 coding sequence is TGTGCCACCAGCAGAGAAGGCGGGACCCGGGGGGCCAAAAACATTCAGTACTTC.

The J gene is TRBJ2-3, the V gene TRBV29-1; 10 bases are shared with TRBD2. The CDR3 is 17 residues long. V gave up 4 bases and J gave up 0 bases; unmatched junction bases: 10. Germline values: CDR1 SQVTM, CDR2 ANQGSEA. As DNA, the CDR3 is TGCAGCGTTGTTTCTAGCGGGGGCCACCCTAGCACAGATACGCAGTATTTT. Translation: CSVVSSGGHPSTDTQYF.

This clone came up once. The V gene is TRBV4-3, the J gene TRBJ2-7, with D possibly being TRBD1 (6 bases). The CDR3 sequence is 16 residues long. Trimming cost V 4 bases and J 0 bases, with 16 bases left between them. Germline V gene sequence: CDR1 LGHNA, CDR2 YSLEER. The CDR3 loop is CASSRTAVGASYEQYF. CDR3 nucleotide sequence: TGCGCCAGCAGCCGAACAGCCGTGGGGGCCTCCTACGAGCAGTACTTC.

This CDR3 reads CATGGGQTNTEAFF. CDR3 sequence (DNA): TGTGCCACCGGCGGGGGACAGACGAACACTGAAGCTTTCTTT. The chain uses TRBV15 and TRBJ1-1; 7 bases fit TRBD1. CDR3 length: 14 residues. Germline assignment: CDR1 LNHNV and CDR2 YYDKDF (reference sequence). Losses at the gene ends were 8 bases for V and 1 base for J; bases not matched to a gene: 7.

The V call is TRBV6-1, the J call TRBJ2-1; tentatively, D is TRBD2 (6 bases). Germline V gene lookup returns CDR1 MNHNS and CDR2 SASEGT. CDR3 size: 13 residues. Trimming removed 6 bases from V and 4 bases from J, with 10 bases in between. CDR3 in amino acids: CASRFGGYNEQFF. In DNA, the CDR3 is TGTGCCAGCAGATTCGGAGGGTACAATGAGCAGTTCTTC.

This sequence joins TRBV9 and TRBJ1-4; a weak D match, TRBD1 (5 bases). This CDR3 contains 14 residues. V was shortened by 3 bases and J by 2 bases, with 8 bases between the two germline ends. Germline assignment: CDR1 SGDLS and CDR2 YYNGEE. The CDR3: CASSERQTNEKLFF. DNA for the CDR3: TGTGCCAGCAGCGAAAGACAGACTAATGAAAAACTGTTTTTT.

V and J are TRBV6-6 and TRBJ2-3; 8 bases line up with TRBD1. CDR3 length equals 16 residues. V dropped 6 bases and J dropped 6; count of bases not matched to a gene: 14. In germline, CDR1 is MNHNY, CDR2 SVGAGI (reference sequence). The CDR3: CASRIPWDRTEDTQYF. The CDR3 bases are TGTGCCAGCAGGATTCCGTGGGACAGGACGGAGGATACGCAGTATTTT.

The chain joins TRBV5-6 to TRBJ2-7; 11 bases match TRBD2. Germline V CDR1 and CDR2: SGHDT, YYEEEE. J gave up 4 bases and V 0 bases, and 3 bases lay outside the gene matches. The CDR3 spans 15 residues. CDR3 sequence (DNA): TGTGCCAGCAGCTTGGGGACTAGCGGGTTATACGAGCAGTACGTC. Amino acids: CASSLGTSGLYEQYV.

J is TRBJ2-5 and V is TRBV6-5; D unclear. This CDR3 is 12 amino acids long. With 2 bases removed from V and 5 bases from J, the gap between germline ends came to 6 bases. Germline loops: CDR1 MNHEY, CDR2 SVGAGI. CDR3 sequence (DNA): TGTGCCAGCAGTTACGATCGGGAGACCCAGTACTTC. It specifies CASSYDRETQYF.

This chain uses TRBV5-6 with TRBJ2-2, with a possible D match to TRBD2 (6 bases). V dropped 0 bases and J dropped 3 bases, with 6 bases sitting between them. This CDR3 spans 14 amino acids. From germline, CDR1 is SGHDT and CDR2 YYEEEE. CDR3 amino acids: CASSLAGDTGELFF. In nucleotides, the CDR3 is TGTGCCAGCAGCTTGGCGGGAGACACCGGGGAGCTGTTTTTT.

The chain joins TRBV19 to TRBJ1-2; no firm D call. Trimming left V 2 bases short and J 3 bases short, with 19 bases between. Per the germline V gene, CDR1 is LNHDA and CDR2 is SQIVND (reference sequence). This CDR3 has 17 amino acids. The CDR3 DNA follows: TGTGCCAGTAGTATATCTTCGGCGGGTGTCCCATACTATGGCTACACCTTC. It codes for CASSISSAGVPYYGYTF. Complete variable domain (other parts from reference TRBV19 and TRBJ1-2): DGGITQSPKYLFRKEGQNVTLSCEQNLNHDAMYWYRQDPGQGLRLIYYSQIVNDFQKGDIAEGYSVSREKKESFPLTVTSAQKNPTAFYLCASSISSAGVPYYGYTFGSGTRLTVV.

This clone has just one count. The chain links TRBV7-9 to TRBJ2-7, with D perhaps matching TRBD1 (6 bases). CDR3 size: 14 residues. Trimming took 3 bases from V and 2 from J, leaving 11 bases between them. Germline lookup yields CDR1 SEHNR and CDR2 FQNEAQ (reference sequence). The CDR3 sequence is CASSFGTPAYEQYF. DNA of the CDR3: TGTGCCAGCAGCTTCGGGACACCAGCCTACGAGCAGTACTTC.

In this sample, this clone turned up once. The chain uses TRBV2 and TRBJ2-7; no clear D. The V and J ends lost 8 bases and 0 bases respectively, with 11 bases between them. This CDR3 comprises 13 residues. CDR1 and CDR2 from the germline V gene are SNHLY and FYNNEI. The CDR3 loop reads CASGASLSYEQYF. CDR3 sequence (DNA): TGTGCCAGCGGCGCCTCGCTCTCCTACGAGCAGTACTTC.

The chain is built from TRBV19 and TRBJ1-5; possibly TRBD1 for D (6 bases). The V and J ends lost 7 bases and 0 bases respectively, with 16 bases between them. The CDR3 sequence is 16 residues long. CDR1 and CDR2 (germline): LNHDA, SQIVND (reference sequence). The CDR3 spells CASTADRAYSNQPQHF. The CDR3 DNA follows: TGTGCCAGTACCGCGGACAGAGCCTATAGCAATCAGCCCCAGCATTTT. Drawing the rest from reference TRBV19 and TRBJ1-5, the complete variable domain is DGGITQSPKYLFRKEGQNVTLSCEQNLNHDAMYWYRQDPGQGLRLIYYSQIVNDFQKGDIAEGYSVSREKKESFPLTVTSAQKNPTAFYLCASTADRAYSNQPQHFGDGTRLSIL.

The rearrangement joins TRBV11-3 to TRBJ2-5; no definite D call. Per germline, CDR1 SGHNT and CDR2 YENEEA. The ends were cut back, 3 bases at V and 5 bases at J, with 10 bases in the middle. The CDR3 has 13 residues. CDR3 region: CASSFDAGETQYF. CDR3 DNA sequence: TGTGCCAGCAGCTTCGATGCTGGCGAGACCCAGTACTTC.

This chain uses TRBV6-5 with TRBJ2-3; a possible D gene is TRBD2 (6 bases). The CDR3 has 14 residues. V shed 6 bases and J shed 0 bases, with 10 bases lying between them. CDR1 and CDR2 from the germline V gene are MNHEY and SVGAGI. CDR3 loop: CASSKRASTDTQYF. The CDR3 DNA sequence: TGTGCCAGCAGCAAGCGGGCCAGCACAGATACGCAGTATTTT.

The chain uses TRBV18 and TRBJ2-7, with a possible D match to TRBD1 (5 bases). The V gene lost 0 bases and the J gene lost 0 bases, with 9 bases spanning the gap. Germline V lookup: CDR1 KGHSH, CDR2 LQKENI. The CDR3 is made up of 15 amino acids. CDR3 protein: CASSPPDRGSYEQYF. CDR3 nucleotide sequence: TGTGCCAGCTCACCACCTGACAGAGGCTCCTACGAGCAGTACTTC.

The chain carries TRBV14 and TRBJ2-3, with 7 positions matching TRBD2. The ends lost 1 base at V and 0 bases at J; junction bases unmatched: 1. The CDR3 is made up of 15 amino acids. CDR1 is SGHDN and CDR2 is FVKESK in the germline V gene. CDR3 coding DNA: TGTGCCAGCAGCCAAGTCGGGGGGAGCACAGATACGCAGTATTTT. Protein: CASSQVGGSTDTQYF.

The gene calls are TRBV19 and TRBJ1-2; 11 nucleotides align to TRBD1. CDR3 size: 15 residues. Looked up from germline, CDR1 is LNHDA and CDR2 is SQIVND (reference sequence). J gave up 4 bases and V 1 base, and 2 bases lay outside the gene matches. This CDR3 is CASSIAGTGGYGYTF. CDR3 in DNA: TGTGCCAGTAGTATAGCGGGGACAGGGGGCTATGGCTACACCTTC.